This TCR beta chain was captured in a study of T cell repertoires in cytomegalovirus infection. Across the study: Evidence of both CMV infection and a matching HLA type came from public TCR beta signatures. Overall study results and limits: Carriers of CMV plus the relevant HLA were identified by cumulative public TCR beta family frequency. Predominance within the ex vivo response was attributable to HLA-C-restricted CMV-specific TCR beta clonotypes.

This clonotype was counted a few times. Its antigen is still unknown. One entry per CDR3 protein, called by TCRdb with MiXCR from the reads. The sample has about 260,000 distinct CDR3 sequences, roughly 13% seen once. The receptor was derived from a human donor in good health (CMV status not recorded). Some clones in this sample may be carry-over from other donors' samples. The sample comprised PBMCs.

Here the CDR3 reads CASSLLQGFGELFF. The CDR3 coding sequence is TGTGCCAGCAGCTTACTCCAGGGTTTCGGGGAGCTGTTTTTT. The chain links TRBV7-3 to TRBJ2-2; weak D call: TRBD1 (5 bases). Per the germline V gene, CDR1 is SGHTA and CDR2 is FQGTGA. V was pared by 2 bases and J by 7 bases, with 11 bases between. This CDR3 region has 14 residues. The variable domain in full, completed from reference TRBV7-3 and TRBJ2-2, reads GAGVSQTPSNKVTEKGKYVELRCDPISGHTALYWYRQSLGQGPEFLIYFQGTGAADDSGLPNDRFFAVRPEGSVSTLKIQRTERGDSAVYLCASSLLQGFGELFFGEGSRLTVL.